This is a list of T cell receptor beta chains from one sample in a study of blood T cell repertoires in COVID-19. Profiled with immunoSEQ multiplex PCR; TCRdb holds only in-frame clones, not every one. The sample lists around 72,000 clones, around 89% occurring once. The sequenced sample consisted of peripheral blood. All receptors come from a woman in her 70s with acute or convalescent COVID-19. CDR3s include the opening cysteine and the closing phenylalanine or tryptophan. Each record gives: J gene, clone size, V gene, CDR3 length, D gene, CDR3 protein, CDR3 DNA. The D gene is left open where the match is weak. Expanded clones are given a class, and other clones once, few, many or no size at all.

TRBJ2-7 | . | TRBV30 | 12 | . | CAWIGGANEQYF | TGTGCCTGGATCGGTGGGGCGAACGAGCAGTACTTC
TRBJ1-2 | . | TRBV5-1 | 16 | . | CASSLSGGGANYGYTF | TGCGCCAGCAGCTTGAGCGGGGGAGGGGCGAACTATGGCTACACCTTC
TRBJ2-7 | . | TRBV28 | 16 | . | CASSSSGTVTYYEQYF | TGTGCCAGCAGCTCATCCGGGACTGTAACATACTACGAGCAGTACTTC
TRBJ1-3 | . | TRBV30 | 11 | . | CAWSKGNTIYF | TGTGCCTGGAGCAAAGGAAACACCATATATTTT
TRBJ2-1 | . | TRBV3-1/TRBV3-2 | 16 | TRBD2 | CASSTTRGGTYNEQFF | TGTGCCAGCAGTACCACCCGGGGGGGAACCTACAATGAGCAGTTCTTC
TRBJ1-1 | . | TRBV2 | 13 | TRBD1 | CASSRTGNTEAFF | TGTGCCAGCAGCCGGACAGGGAACACTGAAGCTTTCTTT
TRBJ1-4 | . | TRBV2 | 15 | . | CASSDERGEGRELFF | TGTGCCAGCAGTGATGAGCGGGGTGAGGGTCGGGAACTGTTTTTT
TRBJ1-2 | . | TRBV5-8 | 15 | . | CASSLAPNTNYGYTF | TGTGCCAGCAGCTTGGCCCCTAATACTAACTATGGCTACACCTTC
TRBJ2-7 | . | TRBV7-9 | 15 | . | CASSLSGGGGYEQYF | TGTGCCAGCAGCTTAAGTGGAGGGGGCGGCTACGAGCAGTACTTC
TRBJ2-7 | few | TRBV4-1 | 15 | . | CASSREGGAAYEQYF | TGCGCCAGCAGCCGTGAAGGGGGGGCCGCCTACGAGCAGTACTTC
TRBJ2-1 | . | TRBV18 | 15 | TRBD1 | CASSLAGQGTYEQFF | TGTGCCAGCTCACTCGCGGGACAGGGGACTTATGAGCAGTTCTTC
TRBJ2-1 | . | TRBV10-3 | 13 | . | CAIGPGLGDEQFF | TGTGCCATCGGGCCGGGACTGGGGGATGAGCAGTTCTTC
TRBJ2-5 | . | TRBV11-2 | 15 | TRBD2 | CASSLSGRYQETQYF | TGTGCCAGCAGCTTAAGCGGGAGGTACCAAGAGACCCAGTACTTC
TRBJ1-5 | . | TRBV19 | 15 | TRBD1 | CASTLDRGSNQPQHF | TGTGCCAGTACCTTGGACAGGGGCAGCAATCAGCCCCAGCATTTT